Detailed here is one TCR beta chain. Its antigen is not known. These data belong to a study of blood T cells in healthy people across ages. Study observations and caveats: Estimated diversity, derived from one million T cells, was regarded as an underestimate.

Through a sample-barcoded 5' primer and a J-beta primer mix, a second PCR was run for roughly 7 to 11 cycles. MiXCR was run by TCRdb on the 5' RACE reads, yielding one entry per CDR3 protein. The data contain 600,000 to 850,000 distinct CDR3 sequences, approximately 25% of them singletons. This CDR3 spans 13 amino acids. In germline, CDR1 is MDHEN, CDR2 SYDVKM. These data also formed part of another study, on T cells of mothers and their children.

Sample: blood. The TCR was taken from a boy between 10 and 17 years old in good health. The chain couples TRBV28 to TRBJ2-5; possible D gene TRBD2, 5 bases. The DNA end favors TRBJ2-1, so the J call may be wrong. The CDR3 here is CASGSGDRNEQFF. CDR3 nucleotides: TGTGCCAGTGGGAGCGGTGATCGGAATGAGCAGTTCTTC.